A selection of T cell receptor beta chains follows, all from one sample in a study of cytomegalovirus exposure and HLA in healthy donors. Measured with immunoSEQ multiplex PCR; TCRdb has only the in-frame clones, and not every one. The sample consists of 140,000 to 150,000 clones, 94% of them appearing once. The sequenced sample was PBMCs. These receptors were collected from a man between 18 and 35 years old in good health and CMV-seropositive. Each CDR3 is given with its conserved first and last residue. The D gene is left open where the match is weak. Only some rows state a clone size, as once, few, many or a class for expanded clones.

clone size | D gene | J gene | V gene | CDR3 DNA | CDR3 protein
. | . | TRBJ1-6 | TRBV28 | TGTGCCAGCAGATGGAGTGGAAACTCACCCCTCCACTTT | CASRWSGNSPLHF
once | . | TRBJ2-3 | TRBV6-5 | TGTGCCAGCAGTTCCTCTGGGCAGCCATACACAGATACGCAGTATTTT | CASSSSGQPYTDTQYF
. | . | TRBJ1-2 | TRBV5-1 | TGCGCCAGCAGCTTGTCGAGTCATCTACAGGCTCCGGGCTACACCTTC | CASSLSSHLQAPGYTF
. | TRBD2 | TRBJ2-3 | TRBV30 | TGTGCCTGGAATCGAGCGGGAAGCACAGATACGCAGTATTTT | CAWNRAGSTDTQYF
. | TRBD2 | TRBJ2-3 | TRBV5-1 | TGCGCCAGCAGCCCATCCTTCGGGAGGGTAGATACGCAGTATTTT | CASSPSFGRVDTQYF
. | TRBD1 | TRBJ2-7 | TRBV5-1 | TGCGCCAGCAGCCCGGCGGGGACAGGGGTGAACGAGCAGTACTTC | CASSPAGTGVNEQYF
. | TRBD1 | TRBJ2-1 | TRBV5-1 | TGCGCCAGCAGACAACAGGGGAGCTCCTACAATGAGCAGTTCTTC | CASRQQGSSYNEQFF
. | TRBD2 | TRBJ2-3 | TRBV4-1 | TGCGCCACCGGGACGAGCGGGGTGCGCCCTACGCAGTATTTT | CATGTSGVRPTQYF
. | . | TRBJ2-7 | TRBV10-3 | TGTGCCATCAGGAAGGACAGAACCAACTACGAGCAGTACTTC | CAIRKDRTNYEQYF
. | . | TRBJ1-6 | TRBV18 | TGTGCCAGCTCACCACGCGGGGAGAGAATCTCACCCCTCCACTTT | CASSPRGERISPLHF
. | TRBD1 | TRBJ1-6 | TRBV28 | TGTGCCAGCAGTATCTACAGGGGTGGGAGATCACCCCTCCACTTT | CASSIYRGGRSPLHF
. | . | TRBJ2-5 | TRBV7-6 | TGTGCCAGCAGCTTGGGGGGAGCCGTTCAAGAGACCCAGTACTTC | CASSLGGAVQETQYF
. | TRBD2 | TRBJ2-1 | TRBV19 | TGTGCCAGTAGTACACTAGCGGGAGTAACATACAATGAGCAGTTCTTC | CASSTLAGVTYNEQFF
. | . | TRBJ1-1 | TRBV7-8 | TGTGCCAGCAGCTTAGCGGCCGATCAAACTGAAGCTTTCTTT | CASSLAADQTEAFF
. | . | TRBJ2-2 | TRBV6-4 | TGTGCCAGCAGTGACGGAGGGATGACCGGGGAGCTGTTTTTT | CASSDGGMTGELFF
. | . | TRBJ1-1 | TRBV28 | TGTGCCAGCAGTTTAACAGGGAACACTGAAGCTTTCTTT | CASSLTGNTEAFF
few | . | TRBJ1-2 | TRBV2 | TGTGCCAGCATCCACGACAGGCACTTCTATGGCTACACCTTC | CASIHDRHFYGYTF
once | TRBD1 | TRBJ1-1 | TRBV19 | TGTGCCAGTAGTATCGGACAGGCGAACACTGAAGCTTTCTTT | CASSIGQANTEAFF
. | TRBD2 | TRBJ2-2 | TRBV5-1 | TGCGCCAGCAGTCGGGTAGCGGGGGACACCGGGGAGCTGTTTTTT | CASSRVAGDTGELFF
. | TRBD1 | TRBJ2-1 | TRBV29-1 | TGCAGCGTTGAAGACCCGGACAGGGTGGCCTACAATGAGCAGTTCTTC | CSVEDPDRVAYNEQFF
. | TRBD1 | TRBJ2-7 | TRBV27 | TGTGCCAGCAGTCCAGGGACAGGCTACGAGCAGTACTTC | CASSPGTGYEQYF
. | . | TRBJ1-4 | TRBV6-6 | TGTGCCAGCAGTCGAACTAATGAAAAACTGTTTTTT | CASSRTNEKLFF
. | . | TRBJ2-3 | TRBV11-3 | TGTGCCAGCAGCTTAGGAGGGCCGCGCACAGATACGCAGTATTTT | CASSLGGPRTDTQYF
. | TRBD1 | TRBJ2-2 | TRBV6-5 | TGTGCCAGCAGTCCGCAGGGGGCCTACACCGGGGAGCTGTTTTTT | CASSPQGAYTGELFF
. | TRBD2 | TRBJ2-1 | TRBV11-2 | TGTGCCAGCAGCTTAGATCTTCTCGCGGGAGGGGAGCAGTTCTTC | CASSLDLLAGGEQFF